This TCR beta chain was captured by sequencing in a study of T cell changes during pregnancy in multiple sclerosis. Measured with immunoSEQ multiplex PCR; TCRdb has only the in-frame clones, and not every one. The sample lists about 34,000 clones, 85% to 90% occurring once. CDR3 length: 12 amino acids. From germline, CDR1 is LGHNA and CDR2 YNFKEQ. V was pared by 3 bases and J by 7 bases, with 7 bases between. The V call is TRBV4-2, the J call TRBJ2-4, with D possibly matching TRBD2 (6 bases). The sample was CD8+ T cells from peripheral blood mononuclear cells, taken in the third trimester of pregnancy. This TCR was recovered from a female donor with multiple sclerosis, enrolled in a pregnancy study. DNA of the CDR3: TGTGCCAGCAGCCAGGGGACTAACATTCAGTACTTC. This translates into CASSQGTNIQYF.